This is a list of T cell receptor beta chains from one sample in a study of T-cell reconstitution after alpha-beta-depleted transplantation in children. TCRdb re-called the PCR reads with MiXCR, one entry per CDR3 protein. This table has about 360,000 distinct CDR3 sequences, roughly 14% appearing once. Specimen: PBMCs, collected from the stem cell graft. These receptors originate from a human donor who donated a stem cell graft to a child with Fanconi anemia. Each CDR3 is given with its conserved first and last residue. The D gene is left open where the match is weak. Where a row states a size, it is once, few, many or the class of an expanded clone; other rows omit it.

J gene: TRBJ2-1; clone size: NA; V gene: TRBV7-1; D gene: TRBD2; CDR3 protein: CASSSTLLTSGGVGPGYNEQFF; CDR3 DNA: TGTGCCAGCAGCTCCACCTTATTAACTAGCGGGGGGGTCGGGCCAGGCTACAATGAGCAGTTCTTC
J gene: TRBJ1-2; clone size: few; V gene: TRBV7-8; D gene: NA; CDR3 protein: CASSSKGSYGYTF; CDR3 DNA: TGTGCCAGCAGCTCAAAAGGCTCCTATGGCTACACCTTC
J gene: TRBJ2-1; clone size: NA; V gene: TRBV20-1; D gene: NA; CDR3 protein: CSARGNRETHNEQFF; CDR3 DNA: TGCAGTGCTAGAGGTAACAGGGAGACACACAATGAGCAGTTCTTC
J gene: TRBJ2-1; clone size: NA; V gene: TRBV7-9; D gene: NA; CDR3 protein: CASSPRGGEKQFF; CDR3 DNA: TGTGCCAGCAGCCCAAGAGGGGGGGAGAAGCAGTTCTTC
J gene: TRBJ1-1; clone size: NA; V gene: TRBV5-5; D gene: NA; CDR3 protein: CASSFGNLNTEAFF; CDR3 DNA: TGTGCCAGCAGCTTTGGGAATCTGAACACTGAAGCTTTCTTT
J gene: TRBJ1-6; clone size: NA; V gene: TRBV29-1; D gene: NA; CDR3 protein: CSVALGPNSPLHF; CDR3 DNA: TGCAGCGTTGCTTTGGGCCCTAATTCACCCCTCCACTTT
J gene: TRBJ1-1; clone size: many; V gene: TRBV29-1; D gene: NA; CDR3 protein: CSVLGQTMNTEAFF; CDR3 DNA: TGCAGCGTCCTCGGACAGACCATGAACACTGAAGCTTTCTTT
J gene: TRBJ2-5; clone size: few; V gene: TRBV4-3; D gene: NA; CDR3 protein: CASSPRQGAGVWETQYF; CDR3 DNA: TGCGCCAGCAGCCCACGACAAGGAGCTGGGGTATGGGAGACCCAGTACTTC
J gene: TRBJ2-1; clone size: few; V gene: TRBV5-1; D gene: NA; CDR3 protein: CASSPDPGVEQFF; CDR3 DNA: TGCGCCAGCAGCCCCGACCCAGGGGTTGAGCAGTTCTTC
J gene: TRBJ2-1; clone size: NA; V gene: TRBV10-3; D gene: NA; CDR3 protein: CAIRDNEQFF; CDR3 DNA: TGTGCCATCAGGGACAATGAGCAGTTCTTC
J gene: TRBJ1-1; clone size: NA; V gene: TRBV7-2; D gene: TRBD1; CDR3 protein: CASSFQGADTEAFF; CDR3 DNA: TGTGCCAGCAGCTTTCAGGGGGCTGACACTGAAGCTTTCTTT
J gene: TRBJ2-7; clone size: many; V gene: TRBV7-2; D gene: TRBD2; CDR3 protein: CASSVGSSKAGGYEQYF; CDR3 DNA: TGTGCCAGCAGCGTCGGGTCGTCCAAGGCGGGGGGGTACGAGCAGTACTTC
J gene: TRBJ1-1; clone size: many; V gene: TRBV20-1; D gene: TRBD1; CDR3 protein: CSVRDREWTEAFF; CDR3 DNA: TGCAGTGTCCGGGACAGGGAGTGGACTGAAGCTTTCTTT
J gene: TRBJ1-1; clone size: NA; V gene: TRBV5-1; D gene: NA; CDR3 protein: CASSSSMGNTEAFF; CDR3 DNA: TGCGCCAGCAGCTCCTCGATGGGTAACACTGAAGCTTTCTTT
J gene: TRBJ2-5; clone size: few; V gene: TRBV20-1; D gene: TRBD1; CDR3 protein: CSARGQGQETQYF; CDR3 DNA: TGCAGTGCTAGAGGACAGGGCCAAGAGACCCAGTACTTC
J gene: TRBJ2-3; clone size: many; V gene: TRBV27; D gene: NA; CDR3 protein: CASTGTVTDTQYF; CDR3 DNA: TGTGCCAGTACAGGGACTGTCACAGATACGCAGTATTTT
J gene: TRBJ2-7; clone size: once; V gene: TRBV5-1; D gene: NA; CDR3 protein: CASSSPDWGSYEQYF; CDR3 DNA: TGCGCCAGCAGCTCCCCCGACTGGGGCTCCTACGAGCAGTACTTC
J gene: TRBJ2-5; clone size: NA; V gene: TRBV3-1; D gene: NA; CDR3 protein: CASSHQWSGETQYF; CDR3 DNA: TGTGCCAGCAGCCATCAGTGGTCTGGAGAGACCCAGTACTTC
J gene: TRBJ2-3; clone size: NA; V gene: TRBV11-2; D gene: TRBD1; CDR3 protein: CASSCGDRGIADTQYF; CDR3 DNA: TGTGCCAGCAGTTGTGGGGACAGGGGAATTGCAGATACGCAGTATTTT
J gene: TRBJ1-1; clone size: few; V gene: TRBV28; D gene: NA; CDR3 protein: CASSLWGGDSEAFF; CDR3 DNA: TGTGCCAGCAGTTTATGGGGGGGCGACAGCGAAGCTTTCTTT
J gene: TRBJ2-3; clone size: many; V gene: TRBV29-1; D gene: TRBD1; CDR3 protein: CSAASQGADTQYF; CDR3 DNA: TGCAGCGCCGCGTCCCAGGGGGCAGATACGCAGTATTTT
J gene: TRBJ2-3; clone size: NA; V gene: TRBV18; D gene: NA; CDR3 protein: CASSPNPSTDTQYF; CDR3 DNA: TGTGCCAGCTCACCGAACCCGAGCACAGATACGCAGTATTTT
J gene: TRBJ2-3; clone size: few; V gene: TRBV25-1; D gene: NA; CDR3 protein: CASSSGWNTQYF; CDR3 DNA: TGTGCCAGCAGTAGCGGGTGGAATACGCAGTATTTT
J gene: TRBJ1-2; clone size: NA; V gene: TRBV5-1; D gene: NA; CDR3 protein: CASSEQGSYGYTF; CDR3 DNA: TGCGCCAGCAGCGAACAGGGCAGCTATGGCTACACCTTC
J gene: TRBJ2-1; clone size: NA; V gene: TRBV20-1; D gene: TRBD2; CDR3 protein: CSARRPSLAGGPLYEQFF; CDR3 DNA: TGCAGTGCTAGAAGGCCATCTCTAGCGGGGGGGCCGTTGTATGAGCAGTTCTTC
J gene: TRBJ2-2; clone size: few; V gene: TRBV6-2/TRBV6-3; D gene: NA; CDR3 protein: CASKLGSPNTGELFF; CDR3 DNA: TGTGCCAGCAAGCTAGGATCCCCGAACACCGGGGAGCTGTTTTTT
J gene: TRBJ2-1; clone size: NA; V gene: TRBV6-5; D gene: TRBD2; CDR3 protein: CASGTSGGYNEQFF; CDR3 DNA: TGTGCCAGCGGTACTAGCGGGGGCTACAATGAGCAGTTCTTC
J gene: TRBJ2-7; clone size: few; V gene: TRBV12-3/TRBV12-4; D gene: NA; CDR3 protein: CASSLGAPTYEQYF; CDR3 DNA: TGTGCCAGCAGTTTAGGGGCACCTACCTACGAGCAGTACTTC
J gene: TRBJ2-7; clone size: few; V gene: TRBV20-1; D gene: TRBD1; CDR3 protein: CSARVGTGPYEQYF; CDR3 DNA: TGCAGTGCTAGAGTGGGGACAGGGCCCTACGAGCAGTACTTC
J gene: TRBJ2-6; clone size: NA; V gene: TRBV6-1; D gene: TRBD1; CDR3 protein: CASGTGRAGANVLTF; CDR3 DNA: TGTGCCAGCGGGACAGGGAGAGCTGGGGCCAACGTCCTGACTTTC
J gene: TRBJ1-4; clone size: NA; V gene: TRBV5-1; D gene: NA; CDR3 protein: CASSLRPGGLTNEKLFF; CDR3 DNA: TGCGCCAGCAGCTTGAGGCCGGGGGGTTTAACTAATGAAAAACTGTTTTTT
J gene: TRBJ1-1; clone size: NA; V gene: TRBV20-1; D gene: NA; CDR3 protein: CSARATKNTEAFF; CDR3 DNA: TGCAGTGCTAGAGCAACGAAGAACACTGAAGCTTTCTTT
J gene: TRBJ2-6; clone size: many; V gene: TRBV6-2/TRBV6-3; D gene: TRBD1; CDR3 protein: CASSPRTGGPSGANVLTF; CDR3 DNA: TGTGCCAGCAGTCCTAGGACAGGGGGACCCTCTGGGGCCAACGTCCTGACTTTC
J gene: TRBJ1-4; clone size: few; V gene: TRBV13; D gene: NA; CDR3 protein: CASSSRLTNEKLFF; CDR3 DNA: TGTGCCAGCAGCTCCAGGTTGACTAATGAAAAACTGTTTTTT
J gene: TRBJ2-3; clone size: NA; V gene: TRBV10-3; D gene: TRBD2; CDR3 protein: CAITQERGGYGDTQYF; CDR3 DNA: TGTGCCATCACCCAAGAGCGGGGGGGTTACGGAGATACGCAGTATTTT
J gene: TRBJ1-6; clone size: NA; V gene: TRBV6-2/TRBV6-3; D gene: TRBD1; CDR3 protein: CASRPTGATKASRPLHF; CDR3 DNA: TGTGCCAGCAGGCCGACAGGGGCTACGAAGGCTTCTCGGCCCCTCCACTTT
J gene: TRBJ2-5; clone size: few; V gene: TRBV11-2; D gene: TRBD1; CDR3 protein: CASSPGQGSQETQYF; CDR3 DNA: TGTGCCAGCAGCCCGGGACAGGGAAGTCAAGAGACCCAGTACTTC
J gene: TRBJ2-2; clone size: many; V gene: TRBV12-3/TRBV12-4; D gene: TRBD2; CDR3 protein: CASRQRGYTGELFF; CDR3 DNA: TGTGCCAGCCGCCAGCGGGGGTACACCGGGGAGCTGTTTTTT
J gene: TRBJ2-1; clone size: many; V gene: TRBV29-1; D gene: TRBD1; CDR3 protein: CSNTGVGNEQFF; CDR3 DNA: TGCAGTAATACAGGGGTAGGTAATGAGCAGTTCTTC
J gene: TRBJ1-6; clone size: few; V gene: TRBV15; D gene: NA; CDR3 protein: CATSPSTSSPLHF; CDR3 DNA: TGTGCCACCAGCCCAAGTACGTCCTCACCCCTCCACTTT
J gene: TRBJ1-1; clone size: few; V gene: TRBV2; D gene: NA; CDR3 protein: CASSAIGDTEAFF; CDR3 DNA: TGTGCCAGCAGTGCTATAGGGGACACTGAAGCTTTCTTT
J gene: TRBJ2-1; clone size: many; V gene: TRBV15; D gene: NA; CDR3 protein: CATSVTYNEQFF; CDR3 DNA: TGTGCCACCAGCGTCACCTACAATGAGCAGTTCTTC
J gene: TRBJ1-4; clone size: NA; V gene: TRBV4-3; D gene: NA; CDR3 protein: CASSPGLGEKKLFF; CDR3 DNA: TGCGCCAGCAGCCCTGGTTTGGGCGAGAAAAAACTGTTTTTT
J gene: TRBJ2-1; clone size: many; V gene: TRBV20-1; D gene: NA; CDR3 protein: CSATAGALNEQFF; CDR3 DNA: TGCAGTGCTACGGCGGGGGCACTCAATGAGCAGTTCTTC
J gene: TRBJ1-2; clone size: NA; V gene: TRBV20-1; D gene: TRBD1; CDR3 protein: CSGRQGRNYGYTF; CDR3 DNA: TGCAGTGGAAGACAGGGAAGGAACTATGGCTACACCTTC
J gene: TRBJ2-5; clone size: NA; V gene: TRBV7-2; D gene: NA; CDR3 protein: CASSLTGIRETQYF; CDR3 DNA: TGTGCCAGCAGCCTCACAGGGATAAGGGAGACCCAGTACTTC
J gene: TRBJ2-7; clone size: few; V gene: TRBV29-1; D gene: NA; CDR3 protein: CSVVDGSSYEQYF; CDR3 DNA: TGCAGCGTTGTCGACGGGAGCTCCTACGAGCAGTACTTC
J gene: TRBJ2-3; clone size: NA; V gene: TRBV20-1; D gene: NA; CDR3 protein: CSAWDFRVGNTQYF; CDR3 DNA: TGCAGTGCATGGGACTTCAGAGTAGGAAATACGCAGTATTTT
J gene: TRBJ2-7; clone size: NA; V gene: TRBV7-8; D gene: TRBD2; CDR3 protein: CASSLNSGGNPEQYF; CDR3 DNA: TGTGCCAGCAGCTTAAATAGCGGGGGAAATCCAGAGCAGTACTTC
J gene: TRBJ2-3; clone size: few; V gene: TRBV20-1; D gene: NA; CDR3 protein: CSARDPTSGDTQYF; CDR3 DNA: TGCAGTGCTAGAGATCCTACTAGTGGAGATACGCAGTATTTT